This T cell receptor beta chain was identified during a study of CD8 T cells in Susac syndrome. The RNA, 0.5 to 1 ug, was put through reverse transcription using random hexamers. The CDR3 of TCR beta was amplified by immunoSEQ multiplex PCR across 54 Vbeta and 13 Jbeta. Via MiXCR, TCRdb re-called the immunoSEQ multiplex PCR reads, giving one row per CDR3 protein. In the table there are hundreds of thousands of distinct CDR3 sequences, approximately 90% of which are singletons. The sequencing sample was made of CD8+ T cells from PBMCs. The clonotype comes from a human donor with multiple sclerosis.

The CDR3 here is CASSQDRGHTQYF. CDR3 sequence (DNA): TGTGCCAGCAGCCAAGATCGAGGCCATACGCAGTATTTT. This chain uses TRBV3-1 with TRBJ2-3; no clear D gene. Germline lookup yields CDR1 LGHDT and CDR2 YNNKEL (reference sequence). This CDR3 region has 13 residues. V dropped 0 bases and J dropped 7 bases, with 8 bases sitting between them.